Sequencing of this T cell receptor (beta chain) was carried out in a study of T cells in Graves' hyperthyroidism and ophthalmopathy. Trimming pared 6 bases from V and 3 bases from J, leaving 3 bases between. The CDR3 has 11 amino acids. From germline, CDR1 is MDHEN and CDR2 SYDVKM. There are many counts of this clonotype. The source material, RNA transcripts, was used to amplify TCR beta CDR3 regions. In the first-round RT-PCR of the TCR CDR3, the HTBI primer set was used. TCRdb independently ran MiXCR on the multiplex PCR reads; one entry per CDR3 protein. The sample contains a few hundred thousand distinct CDR3 sequences, roughly 20% of which appear only once.

This clonotype originated in a man in his late teens or twenties with Graves' hyperthyroidism. The V and J genes are TRBV28 and TRBJ1-5, with D unclear. The sequenced material came from blood. DNA of the CDR3: TGTGCCAGCAGCCACAATCAGCCCCAGCATTTT. It yields the protein CASSHNQPQHF.